A single TCR beta chain is shown here with its context. This specimen belongs to a study of cytomegalovirus exposure and HLA in healthy donors. Trimming cost V 0 bases and J 7 bases, with 8 bases left between them. The V gene's germline CDR1 is SGHRS and CDR2 YFSETQ. The CDR3 spans 12 residues. Use of 60 Vbeta and 13 Jbeta primers characterized the PCR. The data were produced by immunoSEQ multiplex PCR, yet TCRdb's version contains in-frame clones alone and is incomplete. The table has fewer than 200,000 clones, about 86% seen once. The genes are TRBV5-1 and TRBJ2-7; D not certain. This receptor was identified in a middle-aged man in good health and CMV-seropositive. Specimen: PBMCs. The CDR3 loop reads CASSLEVGEQYF. As DNA, the CDR3 is TGCGCCAGCAGCTTGGAGGTCGGGGAGCAGTACTTC.